Only a few counts were recorded for the clone carrying this T cell receptor beta chain. The antigen is unknown. This sample was included in a study of identical twins' blood T cells. Study-level results: Each donor's most abundant TCRbeta clonotypes shared more CDR3 sequences with her twin than unrelated donors. Out-of-frame TCRbeta clonotypes reportedly had markedly more similar V usage in twins than unrelated donors.

The CDR3 is 16 amino acids. CDR1 and CDR2 (germline): SNHLY, FYNNEI. Unmatched junction bases numbered 14, after V lost 8 bases and J lost 5 bases. TCRdb reprocessed the 5' RACE reads with MiXCR, giving one entry per CDR3 protein. The sample lists fewer than 450,000 distinct CDR3 sequences; over 25% were seen once. This rearrangement joins TRBV2 to TRBJ1-5; 8 nucleotides line up with TRBD1. The sample comprised PBMCs. The TCR was taken from a woman aged 18-50 years in good health. The CDR3 sequence is CASRGTGDSADQPQHF. CDR3 nucleotides: TGTGCCAGCCGAGGGACAGGCGATTCCGCGGATCAGCCCCAGCATTTT.